A selection of T cell receptor beta chains follows, all from one sample in a study of CD8 T cells in Susac syndrome. TCRdb used MiXCR to reprocess the immunoSEQ multiplex PCR reads, holding one entry per CDR3 protein. The sample carries roughly 150,000 distinct CDR3 sequences, 94% recorded once. Input material: CD8+ T cells from PBMCs. These receptors all stem from a human donor with multiple sclerosis. Both conserved end residues are part of each CDR3. Each record gives: V gene, J gene, CDR3 protein.

>TRBV11-2|TRBJ2-3
CASSLRPAATDTQYF
>TRBV4-3|TRBJ2-1
CASSLGLAGGNEQFF
>TRBV30|TRBJ2-1
CACRGQFEQFF
>TRBV9|TRBJ2-6
CASSDPRDLTTSGANVLTF
>TRBV3-1|TRBJ2-3
CASSDGTTPDTQYF
>TRBV18|TRBJ2-7
CASSPPLPGGVYEQYF
>TRBV30|TRBJ1-2
CAWSADTNYGYTF
>TRBV9|TRBJ1-1
CASSVGGVLDQEAFF
>TRBV29-1|TRBJ2-7
CSVAGALGSYERYF
>TRBV20-1|TRBJ2-1
CRPRERAGGTNEQFF
>TRBV13|TRBJ2-2
CASSRSRELFF
>TRBV29-1|TRBJ2-1
CSVAEKSSYNEQFF
>TRBV27|TRBJ1-5
CASSSPDGPQHF
>TRBV6-6|TRBJ2-7
CASSSGTGASSYEQYF
>TRBV7-9|TRBJ1-2
CASSWEGQGDYGYTF
>TRBV20-1|TRBJ2-1
CSARDRGGPYEQFF
>TRBV5-6|TRBJ2-1
CASSLGWGSYNEQFF
>TRBV9|TRBJ1-2
CASSVEGGSYGYTF
>TRBV14|TRBJ2-7
CASSLRGRGSNEQYF
>TRBV12-3/TRBV12-4|TRBJ2-1
CASSFWGNEQFF
>TRBV30|TRBJ1-1
CAWSEAYEAFF
>TRBV7-2|TRBJ2-7
CASSLLGLGYEQYF
>TRBV29-1|TRBJ1-2
CSARSGTVWYGYTF
>TRBV27|TRBJ1-5
CASSFSGRDAQHF
>TRBV7-8|TRBJ2-3
CASSFPLVTVENTDTQYF
>TRBV4-1|TRBJ1-2
CASSHAPFAGDGYTF
>TRBV7-9|TRBJ2-7
CASSQGGSSYEQYF